The clone carrying this T cell receptor (beta chain) was picked up many times. Its antigen is undetermined. This record comes from a study of response to subunit inactivated influenza vaccine. The V gene's germline CDR1 is MDHEN and CDR2 SYDVKM. There are 17 residues in the CDR3. The V and J ends lost 5 bases and 0 bases, in that order; junction bases with no gene match: 9. Whole-study findings and limits: Authors suggested that a seasonal influenza vaccination recruits few new T cells each time.

Each CDR3 protein gets one entry after TCRdb re-called the RT-PCR reads with MiXCR. Found here are hundreds of thousands of distinct CDR3 sequences, approximately 11% of them singletons; the top ten hold approximately 12%. The specimen was PBMCs from blood, collected 40 to 50 days after vaccination. This clonotype was sampled from a man aged 45-60 years who received an inactivated influenza vaccine. V usage is TRBV28 and J usage is TRBJ2-4; 8 bases fit TRBD1. CDR3 region: CASSRDGTGLAKNIQYF. The CDR3 DNA sequence: TGTGCCAGCAGTCGAGATGGGACAGGCCTAGCCAAAAACATTCAGTACTTC.